These T cell receptor beta chains were read from a single sample in a study of T cells after yellow fever vaccination. TCRdb redid the calling of the 5' RACE reads with MiXCR, one entry per CDR3 protein. Here the sample spans 550,000 or so distinct CDR3 sequences, less than 20% being singletons. Sequenced material: PBMCs, taken 15 days after the yellow fever booster vaccination. All receptors derive from a young man who received the YFV17D yellow fever vaccine. Both conserved end residues are part of each CDR3. A D gene is named only where the DNA matches it firmly. Not every row has a clone size; where given, it reads once, few, many or a size class.

D,J,size,V,DNA,CDR3
NA,TRBJ2-7,NA,TRBV5-1,TGCGCCAGCAGCTTGAGCCTAGCCTCCTACGAGCAGTACTTC,CASSLSLASYEQYF
NA,TRBJ2-7,many,TRBV6-5,TGTGCCAGCAGTTCCAGCGCCTACGAGCAGTACTTC,CASSSSAYEQYF
TRBD2,TRBJ2-1,few,TRBV12-3/TRBV12-4,TGTGCCAGCAGTTTAACCGGCACCTTGGGGGGGAATGAGCAGTTCTTC,CASSLTGTLGGNEQFF
TRBD2,TRBJ2-3,few,TRBV5-4,TGTGCCAGCAGGCCCGGGACTAGCGGTCCGGATACGCAGTATTTT,CASRPGTSGPDTQYF
NA,TRBJ2-7,many,TRBV12-3/TRBV12-4,TGTGCCAGCAGTTTCGGCGACCTTGGAGGCTACGAGCAGTACTTC,CASSFGDLGGYEQYF
NA,TRBJ2-4,few,TRBV20-1,TGCAGTGCTAGAGCAGGGGAGGCCAAAAACATTCAGTACTTC,CSARAGEAKNIQYF
NA,TRBJ2-7,few,TRBV20-1,TGCAGTGCTGGCGCTCTGCGGGTTGAGGGCTACGAGCAGTACTTC,CSAGALRVEGYEQYF
NA,TRBJ2-1,many,TRBV20-1,TGCAGTGCGTCTAGTAGGAATGAGCAGTTCTTC,CSASSRNEQFF
TRBD2,TRBJ2-5,NA,TRBV20-1,TGCAGTGCACAACCCCTTACTAGCGACAAAGAGACCCAGTACTTC,CSAQPLTSDKETQYF
NA,TRBJ2-3,NA,TRBV12-3/TRBV12-4,TGTGCCACCCGGACGATAGGGGAGACAGATACGCAGTATTTT,CATRTIGETDTQYF
NA,TRBJ1-4,few,TRBV27,TGTGCCAGCAGTCCCCTTGTCCCGGCAGGAGGGGAAAAACTGTTTTTT,CASSPLVPAGGEKLFF